These 19 T cell receptor beta chains were all obtained from the same sample, sequenced in a study of blood T cell repertoires in COVID-19. TCRdb's copy holds only in-frame clones and misses some; the assay was immunoSEQ multiplex PCR. The table includes nearly 110,000 clones, about four fifths detected once. Sample: peripheral blood. The receptors shown here come from a woman in her sixties or seventies with acute or convalescent COVID-19.

The J gene is TRBJ1-2, the V gene TRBV2, with D tentatively TRBD1 (5 bases). V was cut by 9 bases and J by 1 base, with 15 bases left in between. CDR1 and CDR2 (germline): SNHLY, FYNNEI. The CDR3 contains 14 residues. CDR3 DNA: TGTGCCAGTCAAAGCCAGGGTTTTAACTATGGCTACACCTTC. The encoded protein is CASQSQGFNYGYTF.

In this sample, this clone turned up a few times. The CDR3 DNA reads as TGTGCCAGCAGCCCCGACAGGGGAGAGCCCAATGAGCAGTTCTTC. It specifies CASSPDRGEPNEQFF. This sequence joins TRBV7-7 and TRBJ2-1, with 8 bases that match TRBD1. Per germline, CDR1 SSHAT and CDR2 FNYEAQ (reference sequence). The CDR3 has 15 residues. The junction had 9 bases not matched to a gene; V was cut back by 5 bases and J by 6 bases. The entire variable domain, with the rest obtained from reference TRBV7-7 and TRBJ2-1, is as follows: GAGVSQSPRYKVTKRGQDVTLRCDPISSHATLYWYQQALGQGPEFLTYFNYEAQPDKSGLPSDRFSAERPEGSISTLTIQRTEQRDSAMYRCASSPDRGEPNEQFFGPGTRLTVL.

The gene calls are TRBV4-1 and TRBJ2-1; tentative D call: TRBD2 (6 bases). The ends were cut back, 1 base at V and 5 bases at J, with 18 bases in the middle. Germline assignment: CDR1 MGHRA and CDR2 YSYEKL. The CDR3 spans 17 residues. The DNA for the CDR3 is TGCGCCAGCAGCCAAGGGCGGGGCGGGACGGACAACAATGAGCAGTTCTTC. It yields the protein CASSQGRGGTDNNEQFF.

CDR3 sequence: CASGFGGFGTGELFF. The CDR3 bases are TGTGCCAGCGGGTTCGGGGGATTTGGGACCGGGGAGCTGTTTTTT. The V gene is TRBV9, the J gene TRBJ2-2; tentatively, D is TRBD2 (6 bases). The CDR3 totals 15 residues. V was shortened by 7 bases and J by 5 bases, with 18 bases between the two germline ends. Germline CDR1 reads SGDLS; CDR2 reads YYNGEE.

The rearrangement links TRBV6-4 to TRBJ1-2; 7 bases line up with TRBD1. The V gene end was trimmed by 2 bases and the J gene end by 4 bases; junction bases not matched to a gene: 4. This CDR3 comprises 14 residues. Germline V lookup: CDR1 MRHNA, CDR2 SNTAGT. The CDR3 coding sequence is TGTGCCAGCAGTGACGGGCGACAGGGCTATGGCTACACCTTC. Its translation is CASSDGRQGYGYTF.

The chain carries TRBV6-5 and TRBJ2-7, with D tentatively TRBD2 (5 bases). This CDR3 is built from 13 residues. Trimming left V 6 bases short and J 2 bases short, with 11 bases between. Germline-derived CDR1 and CDR2 are MNHEY and SVGAGI. For the CDR3, the DNA is TGTGCCAGCAGCACGGGATCAACCTACGAGCAGTACTTC. It translates to CASSTGSTYEQYF.

The genes are TRBV11-2 and TRBJ2-5, with 12 bases matching TRBD2. The CDR3 extends over 15 amino acids. CDR1 SGHAT and CDR2 FQNNGV come from the germline V gene. V shed 5 bases, J shed 3 bases, and the junction held 4 bases outside the gene matches. In DNA, the CDR3 is TGTGCCAGCAGCCCTCGGACTAGCGGGAAAGAGACCCAGTACTTC. This gives the protein CASSPRTSGKETQYF.

This chain uses TRBV2 with TRBJ1-6; 7 bases map to TRBD1. V lost 8 bases to trimming and J lost 6 bases; unmatched junction nucleotides: 4. This CDR3 contains 13 residues. CDR1 and CDR2 (germline): SNHLY, FYNNEI. In DNA, the CDR3 is TGTGCCAGCGAAACAGGGGCTAATTCACCCCTCCACTTT. It specifies CASETGANSPLHF.

The chain employs TRBV29-1 and TRBJ1-2, with a possible D match to TRBD1 (6 bases). The CDR3 length is 12 residues. Trimming took off 2 bases at V and 3 bases at J, with 7 bases between the two ends. CDR1 is SQVTM and CDR2 is ANQGSEA in the germline V gene. The CDR3 nucleotides read TGCAGCGTTGAATGGACAGACTATGGCTACACCTTC. It yields the protein CSVEWTDYGYTF.

This clone showed up just once. J is TRBJ2-5 and V is TRBV3-1 (or the pseudogene TRBV3-2), with no clear D. The CDR3 is 16 residues long. The ends were cut back, 4 bases at V and 2 bases at J, with 17 bases in the middle. Germline V CDR1 and CDR2: LGHDT, YNNKEL (reference sequence). The CDR3 is CASSPHPPTQQETQYF. As DNA, the CDR3 is TGTGCCAGCAGCCCCCACCCGCCTACTCAACAAGAGACCCAGTACTTC.

This chain uses TRBV24-1 with TRBJ2-3; 7 bases are shared with TRBD2. V lost 3 bases, J lost 0 bases, and 2 bases stayed unmatched. This CDR3 comprises 15 residues. In germline, CDR1 is KGHDR, CDR2 SFDVKD. The chain's CDR3 is CATSDSGTSTDTQYF. The CDR3 DNA reads TGTGCCACCAGTGATAGCGGGACTAGCACAGATACGCAGTATTTT.

The CDR3 sequence is CASSAEPGLASYEQYF. CDR3 nucleotide sequence: TGCGCCAGCAGCGCAGAACCGGGACTAGCATCCTACGAGCAGTACTTC. J is TRBJ2-7 and V is TRBV5-1, with 9 bases aligning to TRBD2. Germline CDR1 SGHRS, CDR2 YFSETQ. V lost 4 bases, J lost 1 base, and 9 bases stayed unmatched. The CDR3 has 16 residues.

J is TRBJ1-4 and V is TRBV6-1, with 7 bases lining up with TRBD1. V shed 0 bases, J shed 3 bases, and the junction held 10 bases outside the gene matches. The CDR3 contains 18 residues. Per germline, CDR1 MNHNS and CDR2 SASEGT. CDR3 sequence reads: CASSEAQRYRGSNEKLFF. Here the CDR3 DNA reads TGTGCCAGCAGTGAAGCCCAGAGGTACAGGGGCTCTAATGAAAAACTGTTTTTT.

V gene TRBV6-5 combines with J gene TRBJ2-7, with D possibly being TRBD2 (6 bases). Trimming left V 6 bases short and J 3 bases short, with 18 bases between. Germline-derived CDR1 and CDR2 are MNHEY and SVGAGI. The CDR3 is made up of 15 amino acids. The CDR3 nucleotides are TGTGCCAGCAGCCTCTTGCGGGACGGCTACTACGAGCAGTACTTC. Translation: CASSLLRDGYYEQYF.

The gene calls are TRBV2 and TRBJ1-4, with TRBD1 matching 9 bases. With V trimmed by 7 bases and J by 0 bases, 12 bases remained unmatched. The CDR3 sequence is 18 residues long. Looked up from germline, CDR1 is SNHLY and CDR2 is FYNNEI. The CDR3 is CASTGGQGGFATNEKLFF. As DNA, the CDR3 is TGTGCCAGCACTGGGGGACAGGGAGGTTTTGCAACTAATGAAAAACTGTTTTTT.

This chain uses TRBV11-2 with TRBJ1-6, with a weak D call TRBD1 (5 bases). The CDR3 has 15 amino acids. CDR1 and CDR2 (germline): SGHAT, FQNNGV. V was pared by 4 bases and J by 5 bases, with 12 bases between. The CDR3 DNA reads as TGTGCCAGCAGCTCCGCGGGACCTGATAATTCACCCCTCCACTTT. It translates to CASSSAGPDNSPLHF.

V gene TRBV28 combines with J gene TRBJ2-3, with D uncertain. CDR3 size: 16 residues. V was clipped by 4 bases and J by 2 bases, with 16 bases between them. Germline V gives CDR1 MDHEN, CDR2 SYDVKM. The CDR3 sequence: CASSYFGVRDTDTQYF. For the CDR3, the DNA is TGTGCCAGCAGTTACTTTGGAGTGCGTGACACAGATACGCAGTATTTT.

This chain links TRBV6-6 with TRBJ1-2; no firm D call. This CDR3 spans 15 amino acids. Germline assignment: CDR1 MNHNY and CDR2 SVGAGI (reference sequence). Trimming stripped 0 bases from V and 6 bases from J, with 14 bases between. CDR3 loop: CASSYSNDVGDGYTF. Here the CDR3 DNA reads TGTGCCAGCAGTTACTCGAATGATGTGGGAGATGGCTACACCTTC.

This clone was observed a few times. The J gene is TRBJ2-2, the V gene TRBV7-7; 11 positions match TRBD2. The CDR3 runs 17 residues. V lost 5 bases, J lost 2 bases, and 7 bases stayed unmatched. Germline-derived CDR1 and CDR2 are SSHAT and FNYEAQ (reference sequence). The CDR3 bases are TGTGCCAGCAGCCCGTATCTAGCGGGGGGTAACACCGGGGAGCTGTTTTTT. Translating it yields CASSPYLAGGNTGELFF.